The 21 T cell receptor beta chains below all came from one sample that was sequenced in a study of STAT5B mutations in CD4+ large granular lymphocyte leukemia. Sequencing was performed with immunoSEQ multiplex PCR; in TCRdb, only in-frame clones are kept and a portion is missing. Of 31,000 or so clones in the sample, roughly 72% were seen once. Specimen: CD4+ T cells from blood buffy coats. The receptors were sampled from a human donor in good health.

This clone has a handful of counts. The chain is built from TRBV7-2 and TRBJ1-2, with TRBD1 as a possible D gene (5 bases). V lost 3 bases and J lost 4, with 15 bases in between. The CDR3 runs to 15 residues. Germline lookup yields CDR1 SGHTA and CDR2 FQGNSA. Here the CDR3 reads CASSLGDRGGYGYTF. The DNA for the CDR3 is TGTGCCAGCAGCTTGGGGGACCGGGGGGGCTATGGCTACACCTTC.

This chain joins TRBV7-2 and TRBJ1-6, with D possibly being TRBD1 (5 bases). This CDR3 has 16 residues. V was cut by 2 bases and J by 6 bases, with 14 bases left in between. Germline lookup yields CDR1 SGHTA and CDR2 FQGNSA. CDR3 region: CASSLTRAESNSPLHF. In DNA, the CDR3 is TGTGCCAGCAGCTTAACCAGGGCAGAGAGTAATTCACCCCTCCACTTT.

The V and J genes are TRBV5-4 and TRBJ1-2; the match to TRBD1 covers 7 bases. Trimming at V came to 0 bases and at J to 3 bases, leaving 2 bases not matched to a gene. The CDR3 has 14 amino acids. The V gene's germline CDR1 is SGHNT and CDR2 YYREEE (reference sequence). The CDR3 nucleotides are TGTGCCAGCAGCTTGGTCGGACAGGACTATGGCTACACCTTC. Protein sequence: CASSLVGQDYGYTF.

The chain recombines TRBV6-6 with TRBJ2-7; D possibly corresponds to TRBD2 (5 bases). This CDR3 is built from 12 residues. Germline V gene lookup returns CDR1 MNHNY and CDR2 SVGAGI (reference sequence). V was shortened by 2 bases and J by 11 bases, with 13 bases between the two germline ends. CDR3: CASSYGQEAKYF. The CDR3 nucleotides are TGTGCCAGCAGTTACGGGCAGGAGGCGAAGTACTTC.

V is TRBV4-2 and J is TRBJ1-1; 7 positions match TRBD1. The CDR3 contains 16 residues. V lost 1 base and J lost 1; bases outside the gene matches: 6. CDR1 LGHNA and CDR2 YNFKEQ come from the germline V gene. Here the CDR3 DNA reads TGTGCCAGCAGCCAAGTTAGGGGGCGCGGGAACACTGAAGCTTTCTTT. This gives the protein CASSQVRGRGNTEAFF.

Only a few counts were recorded for this clone. The V gene is TRBV19, the J gene TRBJ2-1; D might be TRBD1 or TRBD2, each matching 5 bases. This CDR3 contains 12 residues. The germline V gene encodes CDR1 LNHDA and CDR2 SQIVND (reference sequence). V lost 1 base to trimming and J lost 7 bases, with 5 bases between them. CDR3 loop: CASSIGGNEQFF. CDR3 coding DNA: TGTGCCAGTAGTATAGGGGGGAATGAGCAGTTCTTC.

V and J are TRBV7-2 and TRBJ2-1, with D possibly matching TRBD2 (5 bases). This CDR3 comprises 16 residues. Trimming left V 1 base short and J 6 bases short, with 16 bases between. Per germline, CDR1 SGHTA and CDR2 FQGNSA. The DNA of the CDR3 is TGTGCCAGCAGCTTAGTCGGGAACCCGAATGCCAATGAGCAGTTCTTC. Amino acids: CASSLVGNPNANEQFF. Variable domain in full (rest from reference TRBV7-2 and TRBJ2-1): GAGVSQSPSNKVTEKGKDVELRCDPISGHTALYWYRQSLGQGLEFLIYFQGNSAPDKSGLPSDRFSAERTGGSVSTLTIQRTQQEDSAVYLCASSLVGNPNANEQFFGPGTRLTVL.

The chain recombines TRBV19 with TRBJ2-2; maybe TRBD1 (6 bases). The CDR3 extends over 16 amino acids. V lost 6 bases and J lost 2, with 16 bases in between. Germline values: CDR1 LNHDA, CDR2 SQIVND (reference sequence). This CDR3 is CASRAPAGDNTGELFF. The CDR3 region has the DNA TGTGCCAGTAGGGCCCCGGCAGGGGATAACACCGGGGAGCTGTTTTTT.

The V call is TRBV6-5, the J call TRBJ2-3, with 9 bases that match TRBD1. V trimming: 6 bases; J trimming: 6 bases; junction bases outside the gene matches: 7. The CDR3 sequence is 14 residues long. Germline loops: CDR1 MNHEY, CDR2 SVGAGI. Written as DNA, the CDR3 is TGTGCCAGCAGGGGGACAGGGAATTCGGATACGCAGTATTTT. This sequence encodes CASRGTGNSDTQYF.

This chain links TRBV7-6 with TRBJ1-2; D is unresolved. The V gene lost 1 base and the J gene lost 5 bases, with 5 bases spanning the gap. There are 12 residues in the CDR3. From germline, CDR1 is SGHVS and CDR2 FNYEAQ. This CDR3 is CASSLGDYGYTF. CDR3 nucleotides: TGTGCCAGCAGCTTAGGAGATTATGGCTACACCTTC.

V gene TRBV5-6 combines with J gene TRBJ1-5; D might be TRBD1 (5 bases). Germline CDR1 is SGHDT and CDR2 is YYEEEE. This CDR3 has 14 residues. V lost 5 bases and J lost 3, with 12 bases in between. The CDR3 here is CASSRTGDNQPQHF. CDR3 DNA sequence: TGTGCCAGCAGTCGAACAGGTGACAATCAGCCCCAGCATTTT.

The chain has TRBV5-1 and TRBJ2-7, with D possibly TRBD2 on 6 matching bases. Germline V gene sequence: CDR1 SGHRS, CDR2 YFSETQ. The CDR3 extends over 16 amino acids. Trimming left V 4 bases short and J 4 bases short, with 21 bases between. CDR3 bases: TGCGCCAGCAGCCCAGCCCGGGACTCCTTCTCGTACGAGCAGTACTTC. Encoded protein: CASSPARDSFSYEQYF.

This chain connects TRBV6-1 to TRBJ2-7; weak D call: TRBD2 (6 bases). Trimming pared 0 bases from V and 0 bases from J, leaving 9 bases between. CDR3 length: 15 amino acids. Germline V gives CDR1 MNHNS, CDR2 SASEGT. The CDR3, as DNA: TGTGCCAGCAGTGAAGCGCACGGGAGCTCCTACGAGCAGTACTTC. Amino acid sequence: CASSEAHGSSYEQYF.

The sample holds a few counts of this clone. The chain employs TRBV14 and TRBJ2-1; D gene unclear. V lost 3 bases, J lost 4 bases, and 1 base lay in between. Germline lookup yields CDR1 SGHDN and CDR2 FVKESK. The CDR3 has 11 amino acids. Here the CDR3 DNA reads TGTGCCAGCAGCCAGTACAATGAGCAGTTCTTC. Its translation: CASSQYNEQFF. The full variable domain, with the rest looked up from reference TRBV14 and TRBJ2-1, is EAGVTQFPSHSVIEKGQTVTLRCDPISGHDNLYWYRRVMGKEIKFLLHFVKESKQDESGMPNNRFLAERTGGTYSTLKVQPAELEDSGVYFCASSQYNEQFFGPGTRLTVL.

V usage is TRBV7-9 and J usage is TRBJ2-3; tentatively, D is TRBD2 (6 bases). From germline, CDR1 is SEHNR and CDR2 FQNEAQ (reference sequence). V was cut by 5 bases and J by 1 base, with 19 bases left in between. CDR3 length: 17 residues. CDR3 in amino acids: CASSPRRGASGTDTQYF. Here the CDR3 DNA reads TGTGCCAGCAGCCCGAGGAGGGGAGCGAGCGGCACAGATACGCAGTATTTT.

V usage is TRBV6-1 and J usage is TRBJ1-3; D gene uncertain. CDR3 length: 13 residues. The germline CDR1 and CDR2 sequences are MNHNS and SASEGT. Deletions cut 7 bases from V and 1 base from J, with 8 bases between. This CDR3 is CASTSGSGNTIYF. In nucleotides, the CDR3 is TGTGCCAGCACGTCGGGTTCTGGAAACACCATATATTTT.

V and J are TRBV2 and TRBJ2-7, with D unresolved. Germline-derived CDR1 and CDR2 are SNHLY and FYNNEI. The CDR3 contains 13 residues. V was clipped by 7 bases and J by 6 bases, with 16 bases between them. The CDR3 bases are TGTGCCAGCACCCCGACTGGCTCCGCCGAGCAGTACTTC. Translation: CASTPTGSAEQYF.

The V and J genes are TRBV5-5 and TRBJ2-3, with D unresolved. Trimming stripped 0 bases from V and 6 bases from J, with 11 bases between. The CDR3 is made up of 14 amino acids. Germline assignment: CDR1 SGHKS and CDR2 YYEKEE (reference sequence). The CDR3 loop is CASSLDMTSDTQYF. The CDR3 bases are TGTGCCAGCAGCTTGGACATGACATCGGATACGCAGTATTTT. Full variable domain (missing parts from reference TRBV5-5 and TRBJ2-3): DAGVTQSPTHLIKTRGQQVTLRCSPISGHKSVSWYQQVLGQGPQFIFQYYEKEERGRGNFPDRFSARQFPNYSSELNVNALLLGDSALYLCASSLDMTSDTQYFGPGTRLTVL.

The CDR3: CASSLQGAGEQFF. In nucleotides, the CDR3 is TGTGCCAGCAGTTTACAGGGGGCGGGTGAGCAGTTCTTC. The rearrangement uses TRBV28 and TRBJ2-1, with 8 bases that match TRBD1. Losses at the gene ends were 2 bases for V and 9 bases for J; bases not matched to a gene: 3. Germline CDR1 MDHEN, CDR2 SYDVKM. This CDR3 comprises 13 residues.

The rearrangement uses TRBV11-2 and TRBJ1-6; D not certain. Deletions cut 5 bases from V and 7 bases from J, with 15 bases between. CDR3 size: 15 residues. Germline-derived CDR1 and CDR2 are SGHAT and FQNNGV. CDR3 DNA: TGTGCCAGCAGCAAAGAGGCCTCCTCGAATTCACCCCTCCACTTT. It yields the protein CASSKEASSNSPLHF.

The rearrangement links TRBV28 to TRBJ1-4, with D perhaps matching TRBD1 (5 bases). Germline V CDR1 and CDR2: MDHEN, SYDVKM. The CDR3 is made up of 13 amino acids. Deletions cut 9 bases from V and 7 bases from J, with 15 bases between. DNA of the CDR3: TGTGCCAGTAGTGACAGCATCAGTGAAAAACTGTTTTTT. Encoded protein: CASSDSISEKLFF. Together with reference TRBV28 and TRBJ1-4, the CDR3 gives the full variable domain: DVKVTQSSRYLVKRTGEKVFLECVQDMDHENMFWYRQDPGLGLRLIYFSYDVKMKEKGDIPEGYSVSREKKERFSLILESASTNQTSMYLCASSDSISEKLFFGSGTQLSVL.